Here is one T cell receptor beta chain with its context. Its antigen has not been determined. No much larger clone exists at a distance of one base, and base qualities are not known. This record belongs to a study of beta chain features in type 1 diabetes (dated by TCRdb to 2016 to 2018). Looking at the study overall: Mean age, gender distribution, total cell number and subset yield did not differ between patients and healthy donors. Across all samples, around 100 million sorted cells were examined, and cell number per subset correlated strongly with RNA yield. The study compared TCRB repertoires of sorted circulating CD4+ T cell subsets between recently diagnosed type 1 diabetes patients and matched healthy donors. Naive and central memory subsets were obtained from all 30 or so donors, but regulatory and stem cell-like memory subsets were isolated from only 8 patients and 8 healthy donors. Study-wide conclusions, independent of this receptor: Naive, central memory and regulatory TCRB repertoires appeared to be more alike among patients than among healthy donors. A moderate but significant shortening of TCRB CDR3 length was observed in type 1 diabetes patients in all four CD4+ subsets. Because cDNA rather than genomic DNA was sequenced, highly expressing activated cells could have been over-represented, although no difference in activation and CD3 levels was found between groups. Only small numbers of individuals were included in the HLA sub-analyses, which left unresolved whether HLA type had any influence on TCRB rearrangement. PCR might favor shorter templates, but patient and control samples were amplified and corrected together, so any skew would affect both groups equally. Patients with type 1 diabetes made fewer insertions and deleted more nucleotides at VDJ recombination sites, implying thymic rearrangement abnormalities.

The entire amount of isolated RNA was reverse transcribed using the High Capacity cDNA Reverse Transcription Kit, so the sequenced TCRB transcripts were expressed ones. Naive, central memory and regulatory T cell samples underwent deep immunoSEQ sequencing, averaging approximately 3.3 million total reads per sample. Sorted cells were lysed in RLT buffer, and RNA was extracted using DNase-treated RNeasy Micro or Mini kits according to cell number. To prevent cross-contamination, each cell subset was processed individually, whereas patient and healthy donor samples were processed jointly. Using the immunoSEQ multiplex PCR, TCRB sequences were amplified from cDNA into 87-bp fragments spanning the CDR3 region. Sequencing of the amplicons was done on the Illumina HiSeq platform. Turning to the authors' computational methods: PCR bias was computationally corrected using synthetic template baselines, reads within Hamming distance 2 were collapsed, and singletons that could not be merged were discarded. By aligning reads against IMGT, V, D and J genes, CDR3 length, and insertions or deletions at six rearrangement sites were assigned. Within each subset, clonotype counts were normalized to sorted cell number, after which true diversity and Gini coefficients were computed with the tcR R package. The overlap coefficient, calculated on TCRB nucleotide sequences, was used to measure repertoire sharing. Out-of-frame TCRB sequences from naive cells were analyzed as a proxy for the pre-selection repertoire. TCRdb limited this immuneACCESS table to in-frame rearrangements with V and J called. A share of clones is missing; checked studies link under half to unresolved V genes, and the rest is unexplained. The DNA gave D and trimming, while V, J and clone size come from that table. The sample table contains about 700,000 clones; only one count was recorded for roughly 13% of them. The ten largest clones capture approximately 0.02% of the sample.

The CDR3 holds 13 amino acids from the cysteine to the phenylalanine. Solely the CDR3 DNA is kept, with 39 bases framed from the first base. The CDR1 and CDR2 encoded by the germline V gene are MGHDK and SYGVNS. V drops 10 bases and J drops 9 bases, leaving 20 bases in between. Each donor gave one peripheral blood draw, approximately 0.11 L on average, collected into heparinised tubes. Naive, central memory, regulatory and stem cell-like memory CD4+ T cells were sorted on a BD FACSAria II using a panel including CD45RO, CCR7, CD25, CD127, CD95 and CD27. All sorted populations exceeded 95% purity. PBMCs were separated immediately by Lymphoprep density gradient centrifugation and were stained directly, without being cultured. So that batch effects would be minimized, each experiment stained and sorted samples in pairs, pairing one healthy donor with one patient.

The V and J segments used are TRBV25-1 and TRBJ2-3; a tentative D call is TRBD2 (6 bases match). The clonotype originates from a young man with type 1 diabetes. Material: naive CD4+ T cells from blood. The cell subset or site label here, explained by the study, means: true naive CD4+ T cells. The encoded CDR3 is CATSRSGFGTQYF. The DNA sequence is given as TGTGCCACCTCCCGGAGCGGGTTCGGGACGCAGTATTTT.